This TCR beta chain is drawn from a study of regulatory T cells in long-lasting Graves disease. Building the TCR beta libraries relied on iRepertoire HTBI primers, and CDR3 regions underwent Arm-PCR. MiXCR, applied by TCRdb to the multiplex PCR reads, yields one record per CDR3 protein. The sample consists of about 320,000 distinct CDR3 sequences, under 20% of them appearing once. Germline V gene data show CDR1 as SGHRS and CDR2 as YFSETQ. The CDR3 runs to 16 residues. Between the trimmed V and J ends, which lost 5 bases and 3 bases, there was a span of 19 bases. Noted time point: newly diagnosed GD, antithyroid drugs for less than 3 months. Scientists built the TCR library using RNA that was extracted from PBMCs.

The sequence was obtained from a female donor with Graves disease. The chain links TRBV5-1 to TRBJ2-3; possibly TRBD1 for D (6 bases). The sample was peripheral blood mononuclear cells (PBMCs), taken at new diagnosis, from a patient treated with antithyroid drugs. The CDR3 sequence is CASSLDSRGFTDTQYF. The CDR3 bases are TGCGCCAGCAGTCTAGACTCCAGGGGTTTTACAGATACGCAGTATTTT.